Presented here are 31 T cell receptor beta chains from one specimen sequenced in a study of cytomegalovirus exposure and HLA in healthy donors. Primers: 60 Vbeta forward and 13 Jbeta reverse. The method was immunoSEQ multiplex PCR; TCRdb's version includes in-frame clones alone and lacks a portion of them. The sample holds about 160,000 clones, under 90% seen once. Sequencing was done on a sample of PBMCs. These receptors were collected from a man younger than 35 in good health and CMV-seronegative.

This clone was picked up one time. The V gene is TRBV4-1, the J gene TRBJ2-5, with 10 bases identical to TRBD2. The CDR3 contains 16 residues. Germline V lookup: CDR1 MGHRA, CDR2 YSYEKL. V shed 0 bases, J shed 4 bases, and the junction held 5 bases outside the gene matches. The CDR3 coding sequence is TGCGCCAGCAGCCAAGACCATAGCGGGAGGCGAGAGACCCAGTACTTC. It translates to CASSQDHSGRRETQYF.

This chain connects TRBV2 to TRBJ1-3; D is undetermined. CDR1 and CDR2 from the germline V gene are SNHLY and FYNNEI. V lost 5 bases and J 0 bases, leaving 11 bases between the germline ends. The CDR3 consists of 15 residues. Here the CDR3 reads CASSWTDVSGNTIYF. CDR3 sequence (DNA): TGTGCCAGCAGTTGGACTGACGTCTCTGGAAACACCATATATTTT.

The rearrangement uses TRBV7-8 and TRBJ2-7, with D tentatively TRBD2 (5 bases). The CDR3 has 12 amino acids. With 3 bases removed from V and 5 bases from J, the gap between germline ends came to 8 bases. CDR1 is SGHVS and CDR2 is FQNEAQ in the germline V gene. CDR3 sequence (DNA): TGTGCCAGCAGCTTTTCCGGGAACGAGCAGTACTTC. Translating gives CASSFSGNEQYF.

This chain joins TRBV27 and TRBJ1-2, with 11 bases lining up with TRBD1. There are 16 residues in the CDR3. Germline trimming cut 6 bases from V and 3 bases from J; bases unmatched to any gene: 9. CDR1 and CDR2 from the germline V gene are MNHEY and SMNVEV (reference sequence). CDR3 in amino acids: CASSSWDRGFHYGYTF. The CDR3 coding sequence is TGTGCCAGCAGCTCCTGGGACAGGGGGTTTCACTATGGCTACACCTTC.

J is TRBJ2-7 and V is TRBV28; 8 bases match TRBD1. The CDR3 is 14 residues long. V was pared by 10 bases and J by 0 bases, with 8 bases of the junction left unmatched. Germline V gene data show CDR1 as MDHEN and CDR2 as SYDVKM. The CDR3 here is CATATDRVSYEQYF. Here the CDR3 DNA reads TGTGCCACCGCCACGGACAGGGTCTCCTACGAGCAGTACTTC.

The chain is built from TRBV2 and TRBJ1-3; possibly TRBD1 for D (6 bases). The CDR3 is 14 residues long. The V gene's germline CDR1 is SNHLY and CDR2 FYNNEI. V was clipped by 6 bases and J by 2 bases, with 11 bases between them. CDR3 nucleotide sequence: TGTGCCAGCAGGTCCCCAGGGGCTGGAAACACCATATATTTT. Its translation is CASRSPGAGNTIYF. Filled out from reference TRBV2 and TRBJ1-3, the complete variable domain reads EPEVTQTPSHQVTQMGQEVILRCVPISNHLYFYWYRQILGQKVEFLVSFYNNEISEKSEIFDDQFSVERPDGSNFTLKIRSTKLEDSAMYFCASRSPGAGNTIYFGEGSWLTVV.

V and J are TRBV28 and TRBJ2-7, with TRBD2 matching over 12 bases. Germline-derived CDR1 and CDR2 are MDHEN and SYDVKM. The CDR3 extends over 15 amino acids. The V gene end was trimmed by 6 bases and the J gene end by 3 bases; junction bases not matched to a gene: 6. For the CDR3, the DNA is TGTGCCAGCAGCTCTACTAGCGGGAGGATCTACGAGCAGTACTTC. It yields the protein CASSSTSGRIYEQYF.

This clone was observed once. The chain employs TRBV6-8 and TRBJ2-4; D is ambiguous. Germline values: CDR1 MNHGY, CDR2 SAAAGT. V lost 2 bases and J 3 bases, leaving 8 bases between the germline ends. This CDR3 has 14 residues. This chain's CDR3 is CASSYVGDKNIQYF. CDR3 DNA sequence: TGTGCCAGCAGTTACGTCGGAGACAAAAACATTCAGTACTTC.

The chain joins TRBV7-2 to TRBJ2-7; 7 bases map to TRBD1. The length of the CDR3 is 12 residues. CDR1 and CDR2 (germline): SGHTA, FQGNSA. V shed 4 bases, J shed 6 bases, and the junction held 3 bases outside the gene matches. This CDR3 is CASSSTGIEQYF. The CDR3 nucleotides are TGTGCCAGCAGCTCGACAGGGATCGAGCAGTACTTC.

This clone was observed a few times. The V and J genes are TRBV4-1 and TRBJ1-4, with TRBD1 matching over 9 bases. The V gene's germline CDR1 is MGHRA and CDR2 YSYEKL. The junction had 8 bases not matched to a gene; V was cut back by 4 bases and J by 8 bases. This CDR3 region has 15 residues. CDR3 residues: CASSLRTGAGEKLFF. The CDR3 DNA is TGCGCCAGCAGCCTCAGGACAGGGGCGGGAGAAAAACTGTTTTTT.

The chain recombines TRBV5-6 with TRBJ2-5, with 9 positions matching TRBD1. Judging by the DNA end, TRBJ2-7 fits better; the J call may be wrong. The CDR3 runs 17 residues. Per germline, CDR1 SGHDT and CDR2 YYEEEE. The CDR3 DNA reads TGTGCCAGCAGCTTCGCCGGGACAGGGCGCGTTGAGGACGAGCAGTACTTC. This translates into CASSFAGTGRVEDEQYF.

The chain uses TRBV6-5 and TRBJ1-2; 10 bases line up with TRBD1. The CDR3 contains 16 residues. The junction had 6 bases not matched to a gene; V was cut back by 4 bases and J by 1 base. Germline V gene data show CDR1 as MNHEY and CDR2 as SVGAGI. The CDR3 DNA sequence: TGTGCCAGCAGTTCTTGGTGGGACAGGGGTAACTATGGCTACACCTTC. Translated: CASSSWWDRGNYGYTF.

This chain links TRBV18 with TRBJ2-1; TRBD2 aligns across 13 bases. Germline lookup yields CDR1 KGHSH and CDR2 LQKENI. With 4 bases clipped from V and 9 bases from J, the junction kept 12 bases outside the gene matches. CDR3 length equals 17 residues. The CDR3 region has the DNA TGTGCCAGCTCACTTCAGCAACCGACTAGCGGGAGGACTGAGCAGTTCTTC. Protein: CASSLQQPTSGRTEQFF.

This clone was seen only a few times. The chain employs TRBV6-4 and TRBJ2-7, with a tentative D call TRBD1 (5 bases). Trimming stripped 2 bases from V and 2 bases from J, with 13 bases between. Germline-derived CDR1 and CDR2 are MRHNA and SNTAGT. The CDR3 runs to 15 residues. The CDR3 sequence is CASSDGARSPYEQYF. The CDR3 coding sequence is TGTGCCAGCAGTGACGGGGCAAGAAGCCCCTACGAGCAGTACTTC.

This clone was seen only a few times. The chain uses TRBV6-5 and TRBJ1-1; the match to TRBD1 covers 9 bases. Germline CDR1 MNHEY, CDR2 SVGAGI. V gave up 4 bases and J gave up 8 bases; unmatched junction bases: 8. The CDR3 sequence is 14 residues long. The CDR3 region has the DNA TGTGCCAGCAGTTTCGGGACAGGGCCATACGAAGCTTTCTTT. Translating gives CASSFGTGPYEAFF.

The V and J genes are TRBV7-9 and TRBJ2-1, with 7 bases fitting TRBD1. With 6 bases clipped from V and 3 bases from J, the junction kept 2 bases outside the gene matches. The CDR3 covers 13 residues. Germline-derived CDR1 and CDR2 are SEHNR and FQNEAQ (reference sequence). The CDR3 DNA reads TGTGCCAGCAGATGGGACAGCTACAATGAGCAGTTCTTC. It yields the protein CASRWDSYNEQFF.

There are a few counts of this clone. The V gene is TRBV29-1, the J gene TRBJ1-2; D remains unclear. Germline CDR1 is SQVTM and CDR2 is ANQGSEA. V shed 5 bases and J shed 6 bases, with 7 bases lying between them. The CDR3 covers 10 residues. The CDR3 protein is CSVQEDGYTF. As DNA, the CDR3 is TGCAGCGTTCAGGAGGATGGCTACACCTTC.

V and J are TRBV10-3 and TRBJ2-5; D remains ambiguous. The end of the DNA aligns better with TRBJ2-7, so the J call may be wrong. The CDR3 extends over 14 amino acids. Germline CDR1 is ENHRY and CDR2 is SYGVKD. The DNA for the CDR3 is TGTGCCATCAGTGACACCTCCGTCTCCTACGAGCAGTACTTC. The encoded protein is CAISDTSVSYEQYF.

V is TRBV4-1 and J is TRBJ2-7; 10 positions agree with TRBD2. Germline CDR1 and CDR2: MGHRA and YSYEKL. This CDR3 spans 16 amino acids. V trimming: 0 bases; J trimming: 0 bases; junction bases outside the gene matches: 2. The CDR3 DNA reads TGCGCCAGCAGCCAAGACGGGACTAGCGACTCCTACGAGCAGTACTTC. Translating it yields CASSQDGTSDSYEQYF.

The rearrangement joins TRBV18 to TRBJ1-5, with TRBD1 as a possible D gene (6 bases). This CDR3 comprises 17 residues. Germline V gene sequence: CDR1 KGHSH, CDR2 LQKENI. V was cut by 3 bases and J by 2 bases, with 17 bases left in between. CDR3 sequence: CASSPRRGEGGNQPQHF. The DNA for the CDR3 is TGTGCCAGCTCACCCCGCCGGGGGGAGGGGGGCAATCAGCCCCAGCATTTT.

This chain connects TRBV5-1 to TRBJ1-2; TRBD1 might be the D (5 bases). Germline V gene data show CDR1 as SGHRS and CDR2 as YFSETQ. V was cut by 0 bases and J by 5 bases, with 5 bases left in between. The CDR3 length is 12 residues. In DNA, the CDR3 is TGCGCCAGCAGCTTGGACAGGTATGGCTACACCTTC. Amino acids: CASSLDRYGYTF.

This chain links TRBV28 with TRBJ2-7; weak D call: TRBD1 (6 bases). The CDR3 runs 10 residues. The V end was cut by 9 bases, the J end by 3 bases, with 6 bases between. Germline V gene sequence: CDR1 MDHEN, CDR2 SYDVKM. The CDR3 nucleotides are TGTGCCAGGACAGGCTACGAGCAGTACTTC. It is translated as CARTGYEQYF.

The chain uses TRBV7-2 and TRBJ2-1; D is perhaps TRBD2 (7 bases). Trimming cost V 0 bases and J 5 bases, with 11 bases left between them. The germline gives CDR1 SGHTA, CDR2 FQGNSA. The CDR3 totals 15 residues. This chain's CDR3 is CASSLAGGPNNEQFF. The CDR3 nucleotides read TGTGCCAGCAGCTTAGCGGGGGGGCCCAACAATGAGCAGTTCTTC.

J is TRBJ2-2 and V is TRBV13; a possible D gene is TRBD1 (6 bases). Germline V lookup: CDR1 PRHDT, CDR2 FYEKMQ (reference sequence). The CDR3 contains 16 residues. V was clipped by 4 bases and J by 5 bases, with 17 bases between them. DNA for the CDR3: TGTGCCAGCAGCTCCAGGGACACGAAGGGGACCGGGGAGCTGTTTTTT. This translates into CASSSRDTKGTGELFF.

The V call is TRBV2, the J call TRBJ2-5; TRBD1 aligns across 7 bases. The DNA end favors TRBJ2-7, so the J call may be wrong. CDR3 length: 12 residues. Germline V gene sequence: CDR1 SNHLY, CDR2 FYNNEI. Written as DNA, the CDR3 is TGTGCCAGCAGGGCAGGGGGCTACGAGCAGTACTTC. Its protein product is CASRAGGYEQYF.

The CDR3 region is CASSLTGRDSPLHF. CDR3 DNA sequence: TGCGCCAGCAGCTTAACAGGGAGGGATTCACCCCTCCACTTT. The chain is built from TRBV5-1 and TRBJ1-6; D is perhaps TRBD1 (6 bases). This CDR3 has 14 residues. V lost 2 bases, J lost 8 bases, and 11 bases lay in between. CDR1 and CDR2 (germline): SGHRS, YFSETQ. Filled out from reference TRBV5-1 and TRBJ1-6, the complete variable domain reads KAGVTQTPRYLIKTRGQQVTLSCSPISGHRSVSWYQQTPGQGLQFLFEYFSETQRNKGNFPGRFSGRQFSNSRSEMNVSTLELGDSALYLCASSLTGRDSPLHFGNGTRLTVT.

The V gene is TRBV2, the J gene TRBJ2-2; 9 nucleotides line up with TRBD2. The CDR3 runs to 18 residues. CDR1 and CDR2 from the germline V gene are SNHLY and FYNNEI. The trim removed 7 bases at V and 0 bases at J, leaving 12 bases unmatched. In DNA form, the CDR3 reads TGTGCCAGCAATTTAAACCCATCTAGCGGGACGAACACCGGGGAGCTGTTTTTT. Translating gives CASNLNPSSGTNTGELFF.

This clone appeared a single time. The CDR3 region is CASSGGQGDLSYEQYF. The CDR3 nucleotides are TGCGCCAGCAGCGGGGGACAGGGAGATCTCTCCTACGAGCAGTACTTC. The chain carries TRBV5-1 and TRBJ2-7, with 9 bases lining up with TRBD1. The junction had 8 bases not matched to a gene; V was cut back by 4 bases and J by 0 bases. CDR1 and CDR2 (germline): SGHRS, YFSETQ. The CDR3 is made up of 16 amino acids.

The V and J genes are TRBV23-1 and TRBJ2-3, with 7 bases lining up with TRBD2. TRBV23-1 is labeled an ORF, and its function is uncertain. The ends lost 6 bases at V and 1 base at J; junction bases unmatched: 7. The CDR3 extends over 15 amino acids. The DNA of the CDR3 is TGCGCCAGCAGACTAGCGCAGCCTTGCACAGATACGCAGTATTTT. This gives the protein CASRLAQPCTDTQYF.

The chain recombines TRBV6-6 with TRBJ2-1, with D possibly matching TRBD2 (5 bases). The CDR3 runs to 15 residues. CDR1 and CDR2 (germline): MNHNY, SVGAGI (reference sequence). The germline V and J ends were trimmed by 7 bases and 3 bases, with 16 bases remaining between them. This chain's CDR3 is CASTPPPSNYNEQFF. CDR3 coding DNA: TGTGCCAGCACCCCTCCACCTAGCAACTACAATGAGCAGTTCTTC.

The DNA of the CDR3 is TGCGCCAGCAGCCAAGATAGCGGGAGGGACACCGGGGAGCTGTTTTTT. Protein: CASSQDSGRDTGELFF. The chain links TRBV4-1 to TRBJ2-2, with 11 bases aligning to TRBD2. This CDR3 comprises 16 residues. CDR1 and CDR2 (germline): MGHRA, YSYEKL. V dropped 0 bases and J dropped 3; count of bases not matched to a gene: 0.